The rows below give T cell receptor beta chains drawn from one sample of a study of CD8 T cells in ankylosing spondylitis. TCRdb fed the 5' RACE reads into MiXCR, producing one record per CDR3 protein. The table has around 75,000 distinct CDR3 sequences, 5.3% seen once. The specimen was blood, either unsorted or a sorted T cell fraction (not recorded which). The receptors here all came from a male donor with ankylosing spondylitis or in good health (not recorded which). Both conserved end residues are part of each CDR3.

V gene: TRBV27; CDR3 protein: CASSLSPGGQRNEQFF
V gene: TRBV4-1; CDR3 protein: CASSQGRNSYEQYF
V gene: TRBV7-8; CDR3 protein: CASSPNPDRVNTEAFF
V gene: TRBV29-1; CDR3 protein: CSASEFSDQPQHF
V gene: TRBV6-6; CDR3 protein: CASSYPTSGGYISYTEQFF
V gene: TRBV7-3; CDR3 protein: CASSLAGEDTEAFF
V gene: TRBV5-1; CDR3 protein: CASKVDTEAFF
V gene: TRBV5-1; CDR3 protein: CASSTSGGLNTGELFF
V gene: TRBV29-1; CDR3 protein: CSVEGEGANYGYTF
V gene: TRBV29-1; CDR3 protein: CSVGGTVGTYEQYF
V gene: TRBV3-1; CDR3 protein: CASSQSSGETDTQYF
V gene: TRBV4-1; CDR3 protein: CASSQDWPTQETQYF
V gene: TRBV18; CDR3 protein: CASSPALGTSTDTQYF
V gene: TRBV19; CDR3 protein: CASSSGDWGERSTEAFF
V gene: TRBV20-1; CDR3 protein: CSAFNSGRGNEQFF
V gene: TRBV20-1; CDR3 protein: CSARSLREETQYF
V gene: TRBV5-1; CDR3 protein: CASSAGTYDQETQYF
V gene: TRBV10-1; CDR3 protein: CASNNANTGELFF
V gene: TRBV5-1; CDR3 protein: CASWRRQGGDEQFF
V gene: TRBV25-1; CDR3 protein: CASNPPGGTEAFF
V gene: TRBV5-4; CDR3 protein: CASSLYGAGPYRNTGELFF
V gene: TRBV4-1; CDR3 protein: CASSLLGGPQHF
V gene: TRBV29-1; CDR3 protein: CSVGTGADPTNEKLFF
V gene: TRBV18; CDR3 protein: CASSPLPQETQYF
V gene: TRBV18; CDR3 protein: CASSPGGYEQYF
V gene: TRBV20-1; CDR3 protein: CSARDLIGATNEKLFF
V gene: TRBV2; CDR3 protein: CATSWGSYEQYF
V gene: TRBV5-1; CDR3 protein: CASGTGTEYGYTF